The text below deals with one TCR beta chain. Alongside a J-beta primer mix, a sample-barcoded 5' primer served in a second PCR lasting roughly 6 to 12 cycles. TCRdb independently ran MiXCR on the 5' RACE reads; one entry per CDR3 protein. There are fewer than 1,000,000 distinct CDR3 sequences in the sample; 40% to 50% occur only once, and roughly 19% lies in the top ten. The data are from a study of blood T cells in healthy people across ages. Caucasian individuals from Russia who were healthy and aged 6 to 90 acted as donors. Trimming took 3 bases from V and 5 from J, leaving 16 bases between them. The germline gives CDR1 DFQATT, CDR2 SNEGSKA (reference sequence). This CDR3 is 14 amino acids long.

The sequence derives from a man aged 60-69 years in good health. The sequenced material came from blood. This chain links TRBV20-1 with TRBJ1-1; D is ambiguous. CDR3 sequence reads: CSASVRGQVTEAFF. The CDR3 nucleotides are TGCAGTGCTAGTGTAAGAGGGCAAGTTACTGAAGCTTTCTTT.